This TCR beta chain originates from a study of T cells after yellow fever vaccination. For the study at large: When fractions had low cell numbers, they were prepared with SMART-Seq v4 Ultra Low Input.

A universal primer site and UMIs were added as TCR cDNA was made by 5'RACE template switching. A single record per CDR3 protein comes from TCRdb applying MiXCR to the 5' RACE reads. The data hold roughly 520,000 distinct CDR3 sequences, with less than 25% observed a single time. CDR3 length equals 15 residues. V was trimmed by 3 bases and J by 4 bases, leaving 13 bases between them. Looked up from germline, CDR1 is KGHDR and CDR2 is SFDVKD. The origin of this receptor is a man in his late teens or twenties who received the YFV17D yellow fever vaccine. This rearrangement joins TRBV24-1 to TRBJ2-3; D is ambiguous. Here the sequenced sample was PBMCs, taken around 3 weeks after the first yellow fever vaccination. The CDR3 DNA follows: TGTGCCACCAGTGATCCTCGTTCGGTCGCAGATACGCAGTATTTT. It yields the protein CATSDPRSVADTQYF.